This record looks at one T cell receptor beta chain sequence and its context. This sample is drawn from a study of blood T cell repertoires in COVID-19. This table comes from immunoSEQ multiplex PCR, and its TCRdb copy is limited to in-frame clones, with some not included. The table has around 290,000 clones, approximately 89% seen once; the top ten hold approximately 2.4%. V lost 5 bases to trimming and J lost 8 bases; unmatched junction nucleotides: 3. This CDR3 is 14 amino acids long. Per the germline V gene, CDR1 is SGHTA and CDR2 is FQGNSA. Two negative PCRs, clearance, or symptom resolution were required of recovered Cohort 3 donors.

This chain uses TRBV7-2 with TRBJ1-6, with 10 bases aligning to TRBD1. Sequences were obtained from PBMCs or T cells enriched from blood (not recorded which). The receptor was isolated from a woman in her late teens or twenties who had recovered from COVID-19. CDR3 bases: TGTGCCAGCAGCCGGGACAGGGGTTATTCACCCCTCCACTTT. Amino acids: CASSRDRGYSPLHF. The whole variable domain, remainder taken from reference TRBV7-2 and TRBJ1-6, is GAGVSQSPSNKVTEKGKDVELRCDPISGHTALYWYRQSLGQGLEFLIYFQGNSAPDKSGLPSDRFSAERTGGSVSTLTIQRTQQEDSAVYLCASSRDRGYSPLHFGNGTRLTVT.